This TCR beta chain is from a study of cytomegalovirus exposure and HLA in healthy donors. 60 Vbeta and 13 Jbeta primers were used in PCR. Method: immunoSEQ multiplex PCR; TCRdb's copy keeps in-frame clones and lacks some. The table records 110,000 to 150,000 clones, around four fifths of them present only once. General study points: Most of the TCR beta V segments (in an earlier analysis) were productive either about 87% or about 30% of the time. Both high specificity and high sensitivity reportedly marked the classifier's diagnosis of cytomegalovirus status.

The CDR3 totals 15 residues. V lost 6 bases and J 4 bases, leaving 16 bases between the germline ends. CDR1 and CDR2 (germline): SGHTA, FQGTGA. Concerning this clone itself: Its antigen is undetermined.

The sequenced sample consisted of PBMCs. The sequence was collected from a male donor in good health and CMV-seronegative. This sequence joins TRBV7-3 and TRBJ2-1; maybe TRBD2 (7 bases). DNA of the CDR3: TGTGCCAGCAGTTTGTGGGGGGGCCCATACAATGAGCAGTTCTTC. Its protein product is CASSLWGGPYNEQFF.